These 9 T cell receptor beta chains were all obtained from the same sample, sequenced in a study of blood T cell repertoires in COVID-19. Profiling relied on immunoSEQ multiplex PCR, and the TCRdb table lists in-frame clones only, not all of them. The sample shows approximately 280,000 clones, around 88% of them seen only once. The sample consisted of PBMCs or T cells enriched from blood (not recorded which). Receptors were obtained from a woman between 35 and 50 years old who had recovered from COVID-19.

The CDR3, as DNA: TGTGCCAGCAGTTACCCTCCCCCGTTAGCGGTGCTCTACGAGCAGTACTTC. Amino acid sequence: CASSYPPPLAVLYEQYF. The J gene is TRBJ2-7, the V gene TRBV6-2 or TRBV6-3; maybe TRBD2 (6 bases). V was shortened by 2 bases and J by 3 bases, with 20 bases between the two germline ends. Germline V gives CDR1 MNHEY, CDR2 SVGEGT. The CDR3 spans 17 residues.

This rearrangement joins TRBV7-9 to TRBJ1-3; TRBD1 agrees at 7 bases. The germline CDR1 and CDR2 sequences are SEHNR and FQNEAQ (reference sequence). V shed 4 bases and J 2 bases; nucleotides not matched to a gene: 8. The CDR3 covers 16 residues. The CDR3 reads CASSSHNRGPGNTIYF. The DNA of the CDR3 is TGTGCCAGCAGCTCCCATAACAGGGGACCTGGAAACACCATATATTTT.

The chain joins TRBV6-5 to TRBJ2-7, with TRBD2 matching over 10 bases. The CDR3 is 13 amino acids. Germline V gives CDR1 MNHEY, CDR2 SVGAGI. DNA of the CDR3: TGTGCTACGCGACTAGCGGGTAGTTACGAGCAGTACTTC. Protein: CATRLAGSYEQYF.

The chain employs TRBV11-2 and TRBJ2-7; D ambiguous. Trimming took off 5 bases at V and 2 bases at J, with 10 bases between the two ends. The CDR3 loop spans 13 amino acids. The germline gives CDR1 SGHAT, CDR2 FQNNGV. The CDR3 sequence: CASSLRSTYEQYF. The DNA of the CDR3 is TGTGCCAGCAGCCTAAGGAGCACCTACGAGCAGTACTTC.

This sequence joins TRBV18 and TRBJ2-7, with D perhaps TRBD1 (6 bases). CDR3 length: 15 residues. Germline V gene lookup returns CDR1 KGHSH and CDR2 LQKENI. V lost 2 bases and J 2 bases, leaving 13 bases between the germline ends. The CDR3 spells CASSPGRTDPYEQYF. The CDR3 DNA reads as TGTGCCAGCTCACCAGGTCGGACAGACCCCTACGAGCAGTACTTC.

The rearrangement joins TRBV7-3 to TRBJ2-5; no reliable D call. In germline, CDR1 is SGHTA, CDR2 FQGTGA. V was cut by 2 bases and J by 5 bases, with 9 bases left in between. This CDR3 is 13 amino acids long. The CDR3 here is CASSLYNGETQYF. The DNA of the CDR3 is TGTGCCAGCAGCTTATATAACGGGGAGACCCAGTACTTC. The full variable domain, with the rest looked up from reference TRBV7-3 and TRBJ2-5, is GAGVSQTPSNKVTEKGKYVELRCDPISGHTALYWYRQSLGQGPEFLIYFQGTGAADDSGLPNDRFFAVRPEGSVSTLKIQRTERGDSAVYLCASSLYNGETQYFGPGTRLLVL.

The chain couples TRBV3-1 (or the pseudogene TRBV3-2) to TRBJ2-7; D might be TRBD1 (7 bases). The germline V gene encodes CDR1 LGHDT and CDR2 YNNKEL (reference sequence). This CDR3 spans 15 amino acids. Trimming left V 6 bases short and J 4 bases short, with 19 bases between. CDR3 DNA: TGTGCCAGCAGTCCCGACAGGGACTCGCCTTACGAGCAGTACTTC. Residues: CASSPDRDSPYEQYF.

The rearrangement links TRBV4-1 to TRBJ1-2; D is ambiguous. The CDR3 extends over 15 amino acids. The germline CDR1 and CDR2 sequences are MGHRA and YSYEKL. Trimming took off 3 bases at V and 2 bases at J, with 13 bases between the two ends. CDR3 region: CASSHSRAENYGYTF. The CDR3 coding sequence is TGCGCCAGCAGCCATTCCCGTGCAGAAAACTATGGCTACACCTTC.

This chain joins TRBV20-1 and TRBJ1-3; D is ambiguous. From germline, CDR1 is DFQATT and CDR2 SNEGSKA (reference sequence). This CDR3 contains 15 residues. The V gene lost 3 bases and the J gene lost 2 bases, with 14 bases spanning the gap. CDR3 nucleotide sequence: TGCAGTGCTAGTAAGGGAGCCCTCCCTGGAAACACCATATATTTT. It encodes CSASKGALPGNTIYF.